The source of this T cell receptor beta chain is a study of shared clonotypes between healthy human individuals. Looking at the study overall: For every donor, three CD4 naive, three CD4 memory, two CD8 naive and one CD8 memory plates were used. General observations from the study: A limitation of the genetic and exposure-history diversity represented arose from few donors.

The assay was run at deep level. Clones were sequenced by immunoSEQ multiplex PCR, and TCRdb holds only the in-frame ones, with some missing. Of about 2 million clones listed, just under 95% are singletons. Worth noting for this clone: What it binds is unknown.

Between the trimmed V and J ends, which lost 5 bases and 1 base, there was a span of 16 bases. Germline V lookup: CDR1 SEHNR, CDR2 FQNEAQ (reference sequence). The CDR3 sequence is 16 residues long. Only CD45RO-negative cells positively selected for CCR7 counted as naive CD8 cells, so terminally differentiated effector memory CD45RA+ cells were excluded. The chain combines TRBV7-9 with TRBJ2-3; D unclear. Source material: naive CD8+ T cells sorted from blood. The receptor was isolated from a man aged 18 to 30 in good health. The CDR3 DNA sequence: TGTGCCAGCAGCGGACCTCCCTTAGAGGGCACAGATACGCAGTATTTT. Amino acids: CASSGPPLEGTDTQYF.